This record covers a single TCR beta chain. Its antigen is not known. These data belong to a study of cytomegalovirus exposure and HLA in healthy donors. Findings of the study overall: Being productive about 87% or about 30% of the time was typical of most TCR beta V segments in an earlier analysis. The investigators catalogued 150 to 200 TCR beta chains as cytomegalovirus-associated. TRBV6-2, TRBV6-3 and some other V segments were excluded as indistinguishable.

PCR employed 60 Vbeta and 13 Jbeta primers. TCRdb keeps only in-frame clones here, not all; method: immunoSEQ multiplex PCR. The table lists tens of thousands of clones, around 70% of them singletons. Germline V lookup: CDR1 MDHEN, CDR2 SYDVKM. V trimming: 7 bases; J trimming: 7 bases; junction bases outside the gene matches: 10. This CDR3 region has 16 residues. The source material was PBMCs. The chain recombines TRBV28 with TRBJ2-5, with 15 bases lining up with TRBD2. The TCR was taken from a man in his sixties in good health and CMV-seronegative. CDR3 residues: CASNRPGLAGGGTQYF. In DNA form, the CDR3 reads TGTGCCAGCAACAGACCGGGACTAGCGGGAGGTGGGACCCAGTACTTC.